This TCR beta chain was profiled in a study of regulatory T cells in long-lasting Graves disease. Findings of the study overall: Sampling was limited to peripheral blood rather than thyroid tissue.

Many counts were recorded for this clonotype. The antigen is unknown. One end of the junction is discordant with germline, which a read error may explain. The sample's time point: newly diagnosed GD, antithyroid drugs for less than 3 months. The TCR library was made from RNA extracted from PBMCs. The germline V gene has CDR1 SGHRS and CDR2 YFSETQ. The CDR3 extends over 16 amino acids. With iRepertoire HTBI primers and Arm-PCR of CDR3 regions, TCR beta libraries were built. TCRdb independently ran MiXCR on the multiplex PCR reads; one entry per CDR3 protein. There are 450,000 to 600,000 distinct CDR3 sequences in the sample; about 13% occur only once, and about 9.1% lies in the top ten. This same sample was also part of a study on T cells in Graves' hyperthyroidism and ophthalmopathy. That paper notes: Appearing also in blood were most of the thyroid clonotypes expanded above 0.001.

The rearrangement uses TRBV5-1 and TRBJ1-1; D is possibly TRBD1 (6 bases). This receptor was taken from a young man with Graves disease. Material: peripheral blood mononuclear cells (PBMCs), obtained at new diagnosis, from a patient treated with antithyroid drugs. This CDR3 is CASSLAVGAMNTEAFF. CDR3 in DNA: TGTGCCAGCAGCTTGGCCGTGGGGGCCATGAACACTGAAGCTTTCTTT. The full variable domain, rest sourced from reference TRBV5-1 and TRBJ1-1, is KAGVTQTPRYLIKTRGQQVTLSCSPISGHRSVSWYQQTPGQGLQFLFEYFSETQRNKGNFPGRFSGRQFSNSRSEMNVSTLELGDSALYLCASSLAVGAMNTEAFFGQGTRLTVV.